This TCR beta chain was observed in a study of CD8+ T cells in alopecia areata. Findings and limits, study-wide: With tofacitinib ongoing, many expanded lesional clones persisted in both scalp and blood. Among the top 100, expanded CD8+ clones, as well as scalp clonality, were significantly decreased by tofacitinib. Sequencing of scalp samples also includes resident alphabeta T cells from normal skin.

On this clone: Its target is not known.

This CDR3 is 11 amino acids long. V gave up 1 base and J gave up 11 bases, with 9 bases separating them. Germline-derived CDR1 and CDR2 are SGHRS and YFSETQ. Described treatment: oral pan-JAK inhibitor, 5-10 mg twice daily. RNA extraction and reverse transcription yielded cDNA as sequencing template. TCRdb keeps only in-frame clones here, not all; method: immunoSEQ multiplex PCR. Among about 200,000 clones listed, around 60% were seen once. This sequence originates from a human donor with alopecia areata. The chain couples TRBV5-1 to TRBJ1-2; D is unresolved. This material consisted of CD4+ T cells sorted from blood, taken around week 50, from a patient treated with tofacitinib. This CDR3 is CASSLNGKYTF. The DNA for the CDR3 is TGCGCCAGCAGCTTGAATGGGAAATACACCTTC.